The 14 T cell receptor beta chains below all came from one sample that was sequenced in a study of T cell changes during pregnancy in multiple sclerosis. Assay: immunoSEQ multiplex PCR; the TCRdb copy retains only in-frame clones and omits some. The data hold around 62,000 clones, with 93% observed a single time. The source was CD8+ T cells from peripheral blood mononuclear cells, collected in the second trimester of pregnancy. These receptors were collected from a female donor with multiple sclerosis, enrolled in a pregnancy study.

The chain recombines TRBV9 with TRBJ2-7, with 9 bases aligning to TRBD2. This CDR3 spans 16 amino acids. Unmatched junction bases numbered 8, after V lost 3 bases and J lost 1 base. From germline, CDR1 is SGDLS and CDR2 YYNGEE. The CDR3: CASSEGTSPSSYEQYF. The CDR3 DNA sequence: TGTGCCAGCAGCGAGGGGACTAGCCCCTCTTCCTACGAGCAGTACTTC.

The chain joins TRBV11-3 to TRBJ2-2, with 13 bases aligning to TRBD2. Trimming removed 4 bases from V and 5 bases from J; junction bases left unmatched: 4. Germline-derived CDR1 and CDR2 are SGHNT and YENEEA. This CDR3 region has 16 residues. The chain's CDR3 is CASSSGLAGHTGELFF. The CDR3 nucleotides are TGTGCCAGCAGCTCGGGACTAGCGGGGCATACCGGGGAGCTGTTTTTT.

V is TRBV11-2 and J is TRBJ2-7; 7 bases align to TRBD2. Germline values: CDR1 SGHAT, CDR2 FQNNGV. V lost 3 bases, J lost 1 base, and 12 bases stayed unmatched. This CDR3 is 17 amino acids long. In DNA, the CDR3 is TGTGCCAGCAGCTTCGGAGACGGCGGGAGCCATTCCTACGAGCAGTACTTC. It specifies CASSFGDGGSHSYEQYF.

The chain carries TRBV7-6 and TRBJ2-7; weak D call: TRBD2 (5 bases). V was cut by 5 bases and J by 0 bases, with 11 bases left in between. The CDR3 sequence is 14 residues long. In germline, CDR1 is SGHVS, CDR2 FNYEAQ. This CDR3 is CASSPGESSYEQYF. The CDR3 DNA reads TGTGCCAGCAGCCCCGGGGAGAGCTCCTACGAGCAGTACTTC.

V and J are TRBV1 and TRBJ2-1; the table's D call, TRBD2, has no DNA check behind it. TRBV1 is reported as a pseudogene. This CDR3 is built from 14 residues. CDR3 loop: CTSRERAPGDEQFF. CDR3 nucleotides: TGCACCAGCAGGGAAAGGGCCCCCGGGGATGAGCAGTTCTTC.

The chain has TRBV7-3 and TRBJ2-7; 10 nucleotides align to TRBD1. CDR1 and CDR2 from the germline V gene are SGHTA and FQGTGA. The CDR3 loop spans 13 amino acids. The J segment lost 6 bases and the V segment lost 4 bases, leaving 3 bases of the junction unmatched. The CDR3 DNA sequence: TGTGCCAGCAGCTGGGACAGGGGAAGCGAGCAGTACTTC. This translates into CASSWDRGSEQYF.

The CDR3 sequence is CASSVAGQGLYEQYF. CDR3 coding DNA: TGTGCCAGCAGCGTAGCGGGACAGGGTCTCTACGAGCAGTACTTC. This sequence joins TRBV9 and TRBJ2-7, with 9 positions matching TRBD1. There are 15 residues in the CDR3. J gave up 3 bases and V 0 bases, and 4 bases lay outside the gene matches. Germline CDR1 and CDR2: SGDLS and YYNGEE.

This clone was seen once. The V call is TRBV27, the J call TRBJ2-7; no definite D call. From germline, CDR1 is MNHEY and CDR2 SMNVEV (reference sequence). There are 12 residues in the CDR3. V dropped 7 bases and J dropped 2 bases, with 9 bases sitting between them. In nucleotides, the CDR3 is TGTGCCAGCAAACCCAGTCCCTACGAGCAGTACTTC. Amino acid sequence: CASKPSPYEQYF.

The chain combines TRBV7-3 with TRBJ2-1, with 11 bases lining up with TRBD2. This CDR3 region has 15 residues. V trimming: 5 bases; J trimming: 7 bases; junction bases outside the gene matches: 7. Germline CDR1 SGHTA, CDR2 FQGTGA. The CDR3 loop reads CASSISGRATNEQFF. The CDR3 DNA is TGTGCCAGCAGCATTAGCGGGAGGGCCACAAATGAGCAGTTCTTC.

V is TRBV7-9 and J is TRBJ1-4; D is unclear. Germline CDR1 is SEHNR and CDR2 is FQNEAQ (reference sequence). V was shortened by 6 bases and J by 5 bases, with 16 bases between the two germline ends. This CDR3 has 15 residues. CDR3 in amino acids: CASRALPSRNEKLFF. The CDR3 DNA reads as TGTGCCAGCAGAGCCTTGCCCTCCCGGAATGAAAAACTGTTTTTT.

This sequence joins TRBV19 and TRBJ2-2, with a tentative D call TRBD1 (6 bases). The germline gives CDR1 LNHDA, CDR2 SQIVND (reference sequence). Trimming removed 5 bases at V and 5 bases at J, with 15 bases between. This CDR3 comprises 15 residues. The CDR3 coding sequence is TGTGCCAGTAGTGCACACAGGGTTCGGACCGGGGAGCTGTTTTTT. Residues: CASSAHRVRTGELFF.

In nucleotides, the CDR3 is TGCGCCAGCAGCTTGTCTCTAGCGGGGGGCCCCTACGAGCAGTACTTC. Its translation: CASSLSLAGGPYEQYF. V usage is TRBV5-1 and J usage is TRBJ2-7, with 11 nucleotides matching TRBD2. This CDR3 has 16 residues. The germline CDR1 and CDR2 sequences are SGHRS and YFSETQ. Losses at the gene ends were 1 base for V and 2 bases for J; bases not matched to a gene: 5.

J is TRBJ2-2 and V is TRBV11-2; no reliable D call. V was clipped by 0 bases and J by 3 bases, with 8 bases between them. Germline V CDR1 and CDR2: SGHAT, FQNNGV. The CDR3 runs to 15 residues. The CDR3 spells CASSLERHYTGELFF. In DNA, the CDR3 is TGTGCCAGCAGCTTAGAAAGACACTACACCGGGGAGCTGTTTTTT.

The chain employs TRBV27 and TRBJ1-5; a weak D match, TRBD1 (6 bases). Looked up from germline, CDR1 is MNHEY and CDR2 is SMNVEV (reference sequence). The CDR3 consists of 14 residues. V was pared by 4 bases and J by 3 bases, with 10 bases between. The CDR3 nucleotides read TGTGCCAGCAGTTCGCAGGGGCTCAATCAGCCCCAGCATTTT. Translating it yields CASSSQGLNQPQHF.